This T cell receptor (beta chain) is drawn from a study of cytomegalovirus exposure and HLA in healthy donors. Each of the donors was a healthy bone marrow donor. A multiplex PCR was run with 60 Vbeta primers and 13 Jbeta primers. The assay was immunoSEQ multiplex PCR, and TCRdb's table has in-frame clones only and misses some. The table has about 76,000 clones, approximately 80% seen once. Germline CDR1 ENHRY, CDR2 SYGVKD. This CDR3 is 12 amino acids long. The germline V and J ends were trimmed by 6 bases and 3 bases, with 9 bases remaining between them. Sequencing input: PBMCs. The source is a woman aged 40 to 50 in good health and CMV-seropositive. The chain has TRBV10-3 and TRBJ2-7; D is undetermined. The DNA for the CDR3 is TGTGCCATCAGGGGCGACGGCTACGAGCAGTACTTC. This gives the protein CAIRGDGYEQYF.